This is a list of T cell receptor beta chains from one sample in a study of T cell responses to AZD1222 COVID-19 vaccine. Clones were read by immunoSEQ multiplex PCR, and TCRdb kept only the in-frame ones, dropping some. The data show under 170,000 clones, roughly 90% seen once. This material consisted of peripheral blood, taken 28 days after the second AZD1222 dose. These receptors were taken from an adult who received the AZD1222 COVID-19 vaccine. Each CDR3 is given with its conserved first and last residue. The order of the fields is D gene, V gene, clone size, J gene, CDR3 protein, CDR3 DNA. The D gene is left open where the match is weak. Not all rows give a size; the values are once, few, many and, for expanded clones, a class.

d_call: -; v_call: TRBV24-1; clone_size: -; j_call: TRBJ2-7; cdr3_aa: CATSTGRDSSGSYEQYF; cdr3_nt: TGTGCCACCAGTACTGGGCGGGACTCCTCCGGCTCCTACGAGCAGTACTTC
d_call: -; v_call: TRBV10-3; clone_size: -; j_call: TRBJ2-5; cdr3_aa: CAISASKETQYF; cdr3_nt: TGTGCCATCAGTGCCAGCAAAGAGACCCAGTACTTC
d_call: -; v_call: TRBV9; clone_size: once; j_call: TRBJ1-4; cdr3_aa: CASSAGGLANEKLFF; cdr3_nt: TGTGCCAGCAGCGCGGGGGGGCTAGCTAATGAAAAACTGTTTTTT
d_call: -; v_call: TRBV19; clone_size: -; j_call: TRBJ2-7; cdr3_aa: CASSIVAGAYEQYF; cdr3_nt: TGTGCCAGTAGTATAGTCGCAGGGGCCTACGAGCAGTACTTC
d_call: -; v_call: TRBV4-1; clone_size: -; j_call: TRBJ1-4; cdr3_aa: CASSLLGEKLFF; cdr3_nt: TGCGCCAGCAGCCTGTTGGGTGAAAAACTGTTTTTT
d_call: TRBD2; v_call: TRBV10-1; clone_size: -; j_call: TRBJ2-7; cdr3_aa: CASSGDYSYEQYF; cdr3_nt: TGCGCCAGCAGTGGGGACTACTCCTACGAGCAGTACTTC
d_call: -; v_call: TRBV5-1; clone_size: few; j_call: TRBJ2-7; cdr3_aa: CASSLADTNQYF; cdr3_nt: TGCGCCAGCAGCTTGGCGGACACCAACCAGTACTTC
d_call: TRBD2; v_call: TRBV5-1; clone_size: -; j_call: TRBJ2-3; cdr3_aa: CASSSGLAGEADTQYF; cdr3_nt: TGCGCCAGCAGCTCGGGACTAGCGGGAGAGGCAGATACGCAGTATTTT
d_call: -; v_call: TRBV5-1; clone_size: -; j_call: TRBJ2-6; cdr3_aa: CASSLAFGDGANVLTF; cdr3_nt: TGCGCCAGCAGCTTGGCCTTCGGGGATGGGGCCAACGTCCTGACTTTC
d_call: TRBD2; v_call: TRBV2; clone_size: -; j_call: TRBJ2-7; cdr3_aa: CAGDSSGSAYEQYF; cdr3_nt: TGTGCCGGGGATTCCAGCGGGAGTGCCTACGAGCAGTACTTC
d_call: -; v_call: TRBV4-3; clone_size: -; j_call: TRBJ1-3; cdr3_aa: CASSQGAEGGSGNTIYF; cdr3_nt: TGCGCCAGCAGCCAAGGGGCGGAGGGGGGGTCTGGAAACACCATATATTTT
d_call: -; v_call: TRBV4-1; clone_size: -; j_call: TRBJ2-5; cdr3_aa: CASSLEFQTGTEETQYF; cdr3_nt: TGCGCCAGCAGCCTCGAATTCCAAACCGGGACGGAAGAGACCCAGTACTTC